Each of the 15 T cell receptor beta chains below was sequenced from the same sample in a study of T cell responses to AZD1222 COVID-19 vaccine. The repertoire was sequenced with immunoSEQ multiplex PCR; TCRdb's copy has only in-frame clones and lacks some. The sample holds about 140,000 clones, about 86% seen once. Sample: peripheral blood, taken on day 0 of AZD1222 vaccination. These TCRs come from an adult in good health.

The CDR3 DNA reads TGTGCCAGCAGTTTACCGGCAGGGCTGTTGAGCGAGCAGTACTTC. Translation gives CASSLPAGLLSEQYF. The V gene is TRBV28, the J gene TRBJ2-7; maybe TRBD1 (5 bases). CDR3 length: 15 residues. CDR1 is MDHEN, CDR2 SYDVKM, per germline. Trimming removed 2 bases from V and 6 bases from J, with 17 bases in between.

This chain links TRBV5-8 with TRBJ2-7; 7 bases match TRBD2. The junction had 5 bases not matched to a gene; V was cut back by 2 bases and J by 6 bases. The CDR3 is made up of 13 amino acids. The germline V gene encodes CDR1 SGHTS and CDR2 YDEGEE. CDR3 residues: CASSLLLAGEQYF. The CDR3 nucleotides are TGTGCCAGCAGCTTACTCTTAGCGGGCGAGCAGTACTTC.

The chain combines TRBV7-7 with TRBJ2-1, with 12 bases lining up with TRBD2. The germline CDR1 and CDR2 sequences are SSHAT and FNYEAQ (reference sequence). There are 17 residues in the CDR3. Trimming cost V 1 base and J 6 bases; bases outside gene matches: 7. CDR3 region: CASSLGTSGTPGNEQFF. In DNA, the CDR3 is TGTGCCAGCAGCTTAGGGACTAGCGGGACCCCCGGCAATGAGCAGTTCTTC.

The chain uses TRBV15 and TRBJ2-2; D perhaps matches TRBD1 (6 bases). Trimming shortened V by 3 bases and J by 1 base, and 9 bases separated the two germline ends. The germline V gene has CDR1 LNHNV and CDR2 YYDKDF (reference sequence). The CDR3 is made up of 15 amino acids. The CDR3 loop is CATSSRTENTGELFF. Here the CDR3 DNA reads TGTGCCACCAGCAGCCGGACAGAGAACACCGGGGAGCTGTTTTTT.

This chain uses TRBV19 with TRBJ1-1; D unclear. Looked up from germline, CDR1 is LNHDA and CDR2 is SQIVND (reference sequence). This CDR3 is built from 13 residues. The V end was cut by 10 bases, the J end by 4 bases, with 16 bases between. CDR3 sequence: CATSNNPGTEAFF. In DNA form, the CDR3 reads TGTGCCACGAGCAACAACCCAGGCACTGAAGCTTTCTTT.

J is TRBJ1-5 and V is TRBV6-2 or TRBV6-3, with a possible D match to TRBD1 (5 bases). V was trimmed by 6 bases and J by 2 bases, leaving 11 bases between them. CDR1 is MNHEY and CDR2 is SVGEGT in the germline V gene. The CDR3 spans 14 residues. CDR3 protein: CASSPGLGNQPQHF. In nucleotides, the CDR3 is TGTGCCAGCAGCCCAGGGTTGGGCAATCAGCCCCAGCATTTT.

This clone was observed a few times. The chain uses TRBV7-6 and TRBJ2-2, with 8 bases identical to TRBD2. Germline V gives CDR1 SGHVS, CDR2 FNYEAQ. V gave up 3 bases and J gave up 7 bases; unmatched junction bases: 28. The CDR3 loop spans 22 amino acids. The CDR3 protein is CASSLRPHQLITKRERGGELFF. DNA of the CDR3: TGTGCCAGCAGCTTGCGACCCCACCAATTAATTACGAAGCGGGAGAGGGGCGGGGAGCTGTTTTTT.

V gene TRBV3-1 (or the pseudogene TRBV3-2) combines with J gene TRBJ1-3; 8 positions match TRBD1. The CDR3 is made up of 15 amino acids. The junction had 9 bases not matched to a gene; V was cut back by 4 bases and J by 7 bases. Germline loops: CDR1 LGHDT, CDR2 YNNKEL (reference sequence). This chain's CDR3 is CASSLSDREGNTIYF. The DNA for the CDR3 is TGTGCCAGCAGCCTTTCGGACAGGGAGGGGAACACCATATATTTT.

The V call is TRBV7-9, the J call TRBJ1-3; TRBD1 agrees at 8 bases. V dropped 8 bases and J dropped 0; count of bases not matched to a gene: 3. This CDR3 is 14 amino acids long. Germline CDR1 and CDR2: SEHNR and FQNEAQ (reference sequence). CDR3 nucleotide sequence: TGTGCCAGCGGGGGACAGGACTCTGGAAACACCATATATTTT. Residues: CASGGQDSGNTIYF.

The chain combines TRBV19 with TRBJ1-5, with 8 bases fitting TRBD1. The CDR3 loop spans 16 amino acids. Germline values: CDR1 LNHDA, CDR2 SQIVND (reference sequence). V lost 1 base and J lost 6; bases outside the gene matches: 8. The CDR3 spells CASSIGRGTGGQPQHF. The CDR3 DNA is TGTGCCAGTAGTATAGGCCGGGGCACAGGGGGTCAGCCCCAGCATTTT.

The chain is built from TRBV7-8 and TRBJ1-5; D is unclear. V was cut by 5 bases and J by 6 bases, with 17 bases left in between. Germline V lookup: CDR1 SGHVS, CDR2 FQNEAQ. The CDR3 extends over 15 amino acids. CDR3 bases: TGTGCCAGCAGCCCCCGCCGGGGATCGGGTCAGCCCCAGCATTTT. Translation: CASSPRRGSGQPQHF.

Comment on this clone: The junction does not match germline at one end; this may be a read error. V usage is TRBV6-1 and J usage is TRBJ2-1, with D hard to call. Germline V gene sequence: CDR1 MNHNS, CDR2 SASEGT. The length of the CDR3 is 11 residues. CDR3 in DNA: TGTGCCAGCAGGGAAGGCGGTGAGCAGTTCTTC. It codes for CASREGGEQFF.

The chain carries TRBV10-3 and TRBJ2-1; 7 nucleotides line up with TRBD1. The V gene end was trimmed by 6 bases and the J gene end by 7 bases; junction bases not matched to a gene: 6. CDR3 length equals 13 residues. Germline CDR1 and CDR2: ENHRY and SYGVKD. The DNA of the CDR3 is TGTGCCATCAGAGTCGAGACAGGGAATGAGCAGTTCTTC. Its protein is CAIRVETGNEQFF.

The chain is built from TRBV30 and TRBJ2-7; D is perhaps TRBD2 (5 bases). The germline CDR1 and CDR2 sequences are GTSNPN and SVGIG (reference sequence). The CDR3 has 13 residues. The germline V and J ends were trimmed by 0 bases and 5 bases, with 11 bases remaining between them. The CDR3 region has the DNA TGTGCCTGGAGTGTTTCAACTAGTGACGAGCAGTACTTC. Translated: CAWSVSTSDEQYF.

The V and J genes are TRBV3-1 (or the pseudogene TRBV3-2) and TRBJ2-1; TRBD2 might be the D (5 bases). In germline, CDR1 is LGHDT, CDR2 YNNKEL (reference sequence). The V and J ends lost 1 base and 1 base respectively, with 5 bases between them. CDR3 size: 14 residues. CDR3 bases: TGTGCCAGCAGCCAAGCGGGATCCTACAATGAGCAGTTCTTC. Its translation: CASSQAGSYNEQFF.